This T cell receptor (beta chain) was recorded in a study of T cell responses to AZD1222 COVID-19 vaccine. Clones were read by immunoSEQ multiplex PCR, and TCRdb kept only the in-frame ones, dropping some. The sample has more than 95,000 clones; more than 70% are singletons. This CDR3 comprises 11 residues. CDR1 is DFQATT, CDR2 SNEGSKA, per germline (reference sequence). Trimming removed 0 bases at V and 10 bases at J, with 9 bases between. On this clone: What it recognizes is unknown.

Study conclusions and caveats: Seropositivity was recorded at baseline in only 6 or 7 AZD1222 recipients.

The chain uses TRBV20-1 and TRBJ1-1; D uncertain. This receptor was identified in an adult who received the AZD1222 COVID-19 vaccine. Material: peripheral blood, obtained 28 days after the second AZD1222 dose. The DNA of the CDR3 is TGCAGTGCTAGAGATGGTTGGGGAGCTTTCTTT. Amino acids: CSARDGWGAFF.